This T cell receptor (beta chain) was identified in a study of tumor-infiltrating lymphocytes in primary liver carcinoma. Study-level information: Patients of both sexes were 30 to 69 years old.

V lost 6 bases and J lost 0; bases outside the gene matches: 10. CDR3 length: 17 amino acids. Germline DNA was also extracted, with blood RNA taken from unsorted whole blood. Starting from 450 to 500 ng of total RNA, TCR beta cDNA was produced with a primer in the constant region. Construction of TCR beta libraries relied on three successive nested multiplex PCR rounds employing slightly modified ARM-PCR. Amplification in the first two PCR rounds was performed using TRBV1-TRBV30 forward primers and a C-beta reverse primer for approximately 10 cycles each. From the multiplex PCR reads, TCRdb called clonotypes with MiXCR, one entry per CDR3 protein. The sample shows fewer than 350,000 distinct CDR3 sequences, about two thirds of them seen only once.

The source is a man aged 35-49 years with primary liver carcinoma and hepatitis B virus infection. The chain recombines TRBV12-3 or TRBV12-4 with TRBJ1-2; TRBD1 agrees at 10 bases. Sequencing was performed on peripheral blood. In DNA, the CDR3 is TGTGCCAGCAGAGGACCGGGACAGGGGCCTTCTAACTATGGCTACACCTTC. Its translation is CASRGPGQGPSNYGYTF.